A selection of T cell receptor beta chains follows, all from one sample in a study of cytomegalovirus exposure and HLA in healthy donors. The assay was immunoSEQ multiplex PCR, and TCRdb's table has in-frame clones only and misses some. The sample contains around 100,000 clones, approximately 64% of which appear only once. The source material was PBMCs. These receptors came from a human donor in good health. Each CDR3 is given with its conserved first and last residue. The order of the fields is J gene, clone size, D gene, V gene, CDR3 protein, CDR3 DNA. The D gene is left open where the match is weak. Clone size appears in some rows only: once, few, many, or a class for an expanded clone.

J gene: TRBJ2-6; clone size: once; D gene: -; V gene: TRBV19; CDR3 protein: CASSRVQGTSGANVLTF; CDR3 DNA: TGTGCCAGTAGTCGTGTACAGGGAACCTCTGGGGCCAACGTCCTGACTTTC
J gene: TRBJ2-7; clone size: few; D gene: -; V gene: TRBV18; CDR3 protein: CASSPVGAYEQYF; CDR3 DNA: TGTGCCAGCTCACCCGTAGGGGCCTACGAGCAGTACTTC
J gene: TRBJ2-2; clone size: -; D gene: TRBD2; V gene: TRBV4-1; CDR3 protein: CASSQDFRLAANTGELFF; CDR3 DNA: TGCGCCAGCAGCCAAGACTTTAGGCTAGCGGCCAACACCGGGGAGCTGTTTTTT
J gene: TRBJ2-2; clone size: -; D gene: TRBD1; V gene: TRBV19; CDR3 protein: CASSIQTGGSAGELFF; CDR3 DNA: TGTGCCAGTAGTATCCAGACAGGGGGCAGCGCCGGGGAGCTGTTTTTT
J gene: TRBJ2-1; clone size: -; D gene: -; V gene: TRBV18; CDR3 protein: CASSPLADYNEQFF; CDR3 DNA: TGTGCCAGCTCACCACTAGCCGACTACAATGAGCAGTTCTTC
J gene: TRBJ2-4; clone size: once; D gene: TRBD1; V gene: TRBV7-9; CDR3 protein: CASSHTTGGGNIQYF; CDR3 DNA: TGTGCCAGCAGCCACACGACAGGGGGCGGAAACATTCAGTACTTC
J gene: TRBJ1-5; clone size: -; D gene: -; V gene: TRBV28; CDR3 protein: CASGPPQPQHF; CDR3 DNA: TGTGCCAGCGGGCCCCCGCAGCCCCAGCATTTT
J gene: TRBJ2-7; clone size: few; D gene: -; V gene: TRBV6-1; CDR3 protein: CASSVLLGSRNEQYF; CDR3 DNA: TGTGCCAGCAGTGTACTACTTGGGAGTAGGAACGAGCAGTACTTC
J gene: TRBJ2-3; clone size: -; D gene: TRBD2; V gene: TRBV27; CDR3 protein: CASSLLAGITDTQYF; CDR3 DNA: TGTGCCAGCAGTTTACTAGCGGGAATTACAGATACGCAGTATTTT
J gene: TRBJ2-7; clone size: -; D gene: -; V gene: TRBV7-2; CDR3 protein: CASSLAMGGVSYEQYF; CDR3 DNA: TGTGCCAGCAGCTTAGCGATGGGCGGGGTCTCCTACGAGCAGTACTTC
J gene: TRBJ2-7; clone size: -; D gene: TRBD2; V gene: TRBV7-9; CDR3 protein: CASSKREYDEQYF; CDR3 DNA: TGTGCCAGCAGTAAGCGGGAGTACGACGAGCAGTACTTC
J gene: TRBJ2-2; clone size: few; D gene: -; V gene: TRBV19; CDR3 protein: CASSIRANTGELFF; CDR3 DNA: TGTGCCAGTAGTATAAGAGCGAACACCGGGGAGCTGTTTTTT
J gene: TRBJ2-2; clone size: -; D gene: -; V gene: TRBV11-2; CDR3 protein: CASSYSYGYDTGELFF; CDR3 DNA: TGTGCCAGCAGTTACTCCTACGGTTACGACACCGGGGAGCTGTTTTTT
J gene: TRBJ2-1; clone size: -; D gene: -; V gene: TRBV19; CDR3 protein: CASSIGHGINEQFF; CDR3 DNA: TGTGCCAGTAGTATAGGACACGGTATCAATGAGCAGTTCTTC
J gene: TRBJ2-7; clone size: -; D gene: TRBD1; V gene: TRBV7-6; CDR3 protein: CASSSISTGGMNEQYF; CDR3 DNA: TGTGCCAGCAGCTCAATTTCGACAGGGGGCATGAACGAGCAGTACTTC
J gene: TRBJ1-2; clone size: few; D gene: -; V gene: TRBV7-9; CDR3 protein: CASSLDGQNYGYTF; CDR3 DNA: TGTGCCAGCAGCTTAGATGGCCAGAACTATGGCTACACCTTC
J gene: TRBJ1-1; clone size: few; D gene: -; V gene: TRBV6-5; CDR3 protein: CASRTRTAMNTEAFF; CDR3 DNA: TGTGCCAGCAGAACAAGGACAGCCATGAACACTGAAGCTTTCTTT
J gene: TRBJ2-3; clone size: -; D gene: TRBD1; V gene: TRBV28; CDR3 protein: CAIQSGTGGTDTQYF; CDR3 DNA: TGTGCCATTCAGTCCGGGACAGGGGGCACAGATACGCAGTATTTT
J gene: TRBJ1-1; clone size: -; D gene: -; V gene: TRBV11-2; CDR3 protein: CASSLWGDTEAFF; CDR3 DNA: TGTGCCAGCAGCTTATGGGGAGACACTGAAGCTTTCTTT
J gene: TRBJ1-1; clone size: few; D gene: TRBD1; V gene: TRBV5-1; CDR3 protein: CASSLAVTGGRTEAFF; CDR3 DNA: TGCGCCAGCAGCTTGGCCGTGACAGGGGGCAGGACTGAAGCTTTCTTT
J gene: TRBJ2-1; clone size: -; D gene: -; V gene: TRBV7-6; CDR3 protein: CASSLRGSEQFF; CDR3 DNA: TGTGCCAGCAGCTTACGAGGGTCTGAGCAGTTCTTC
J gene: TRBJ1-5; clone size: few; D gene: -; V gene: TRBV5-1; CDR3 protein: CASSLDGSNQPQHF; CDR3 DNA: TGCGCCAGCAGCTTGGACGGTAGCAATCAGCCCCAGCATTTT
J gene: TRBJ2-2; clone size: -; D gene: -; V gene: TRBV9; CDR3 protein: CASSVGGGSTGELFF; CDR3 DNA: TGTGCCAGCAGCGTAGGAGGCGGATCCACCGGGGAGCTGTTTTTT
J gene: TRBJ2-1; clone size: -; D gene: TRBD2; V gene: TRBV7-9; CDR3 protein: CASSTSGPEGLQFF; CDR3 DNA: TGTGCCAGCAGCACTAGCGGGCCGGAGGGCCTGCAGTTCTTC
J gene: TRBJ2-7; clone size: once; D gene: TRBD2; V gene: TRBV6-5; CDR3 protein: CASSWRLAGVSEQYF; CDR3 DNA: TGTGCCAGCAGTTGGCGCCTAGCGGGAGTAAGCGAGCAGTACTTC
J gene: TRBJ2-5; clone size: -; D gene: -; V gene: TRBV19; CDR3 protein: CASSTLYQETQYF; CDR3 DNA: TGTGCCAGTAGTACCCTGTACCAAGAGACCCAGTACTTC
J gene: TRBJ1-2; clone size: -; D gene: -; V gene: TRBV28; CDR3 protein: CAASGGSNYGYTF; CDR3 DNA: TGTGCCGCCTCGGGGGGATCTAACTATGGCTACACCTTC
J gene: TRBJ2-5; clone size: few; D gene: TRBD2; V gene: TRBV19; CDR3 protein: CASKYPTGTSGRRGPQETQYF; CDR3 DNA: TGTGCCAGCAAATACCCAACTGGGACTAGCGGGAGAAGGGGCCCCCAAGAGACCCAGTACTTC
J gene: TRBJ1-1; clone size: -; D gene: -; V gene: TRBV2; CDR3 protein: CASSEVPWRTEAFF; CDR3 DNA: TGTGCCAGCAGTGAAGTCCCCTGGAGGACTGAAGCTTTCTTT
J gene: TRBJ2-7; clone size: -; D gene: TRBD1; V gene: TRBV27; CDR3 protein: CASSSRGQVFEQYF; CDR3 DNA: TGTGCCAGCAGTTCCCGTGGACAGGTGTTCGAGCAGTACTTC